This paragraph covers one TCR beta chain sequence. This clone is a singleton in its sample. The clone's antigen remains unknown. Qualities for individual bases were not recorded, and no much larger clone is one base off. These data come from a study of blood T cell repertoires in COVID-19 (dated by TCRdb to the early 2020s). About the investigation overall: Samples covering the acute and convalescent phases of COVID-19 were provided by collaborators in the United States, Italy and Spain. Samples came from the ongoing ImmuneRACE study (first 160 participants) plus 1,254 subjects from 6 global collaborators. The repertoires were made available in a free public database intended to serve as a resource for research on the immune response to SARS-CoV-2. Sample metadata almost always included a de-identified subject ID, COVID-19 status, age in years and sex. The prospective study material was composed of cDNA or gDNA derived from T cells, B-cell-depleted T cells, or PBMCs. Deeply sampled blood TCRbeta repertoires from subjects exposed to, actively infected with, or recovered from COVID-19 were included in the dataset. HLA class I and class II types, where available, came from metadata supplied by the sample provider rather than from assay-based typing.

The CDR3 runs 15 amino acids, cysteine and phenylalanine included. The DNA shown is the 45-base CDR3, in frame from base 1. The germline V gene (reference sequence) sets CDR1 to MNHEY and CDR2 to SMNVEV. V ends up 1 base short and J 2 bases short, with an unmatched junction base count of 3. TCRbeta CDR3 regions were amplified from genomic DNA by means of the immunoSEQ Assay, a bias-controlled multiplex PCR. From the authors' description of their analysis: The number of nucleated cells in each sample was estimated from the amplification of reference gene primers within the assay. Sequence reads were collapsed and filtered to measure the absolute abundance of every unique TCRbeta CDR3 rearrangement. For each sample, productive Simpson clonality was calculated as the square root of Simpson's diversity index across productive rearrangements. TCRdb obtained this table from immuneACCESS and retained in-frame rearrangements with V and J assigned. These tables miss some clones; where compared with another copy, unresolved V genes account for less than half of the shortfall, and the remainder is unexplained. The DNA was the basis for D and trimming; V, J and clone size are from that table. The sample table shows roughly 45,000 clones, and about 92% are seen once. The ten largest clones add up to roughly 20% of the sample.

The research as a whole found: How much clinical and demographic metadata was included differed by source and by participant, and the metadata was provided uncurated.

Collaborating institutions collected whole blood in K2EDTA tubes following their own protocols. Collaborator samples were shipped for TCRbeta analysis as frozen whole blood, isolated PBMCs, or DNA extracted from either sample type. Sequencing input: peripheral blood. The sequence links TRBV27 to TRBJ2-7; a stretch of 9 junction bases matches TRBD1. This TCR came from a man between 65 and 85 years old with active COVID-19. The nucleotides are TGTGCCAGCAGTTTATTGGGGACAGGGCCCTACGAGCAGTACTTC. The encoded protein is CASSLLGTGPYEQYF.